The 11 T cell receptor beta chains below all came from one sample that was sequenced in a study of regulatory T cells in long-lasting Graves disease. MiXCR was run by TCRdb on the reads, yielding one entry per CDR3 protein. The sample holds some 780 distinct CDR3 sequences; about 57% are singletons and the top ten take 20%. From PBMCs, RNA was extracted and then used to make the TCR library. Sequences were derived from peripheral blood mononuclear cells (PBMCs), sampled with antithyroid drug treatment, in newly diagnosed or persistent Graves disease (not recorded which). Receptor source: a woman aged 40-49 years with Graves disease.

In this sample, this clonotype turned up a few times. The DNA of the CDR3 is TGTGCCTCTACCGGGACAGGGTCAACAGATACGCAGTATTTT. Residues: CASTGTGSTDTQYF. V usage is TRBV10-3 and J usage is TRBJ2-3, with TRBD1 identical over 9 bases. Germline V lookup: CDR1 ENHRY, CDR2 SYGVKD. V lost 11 bases, J lost 3 bases, and 9 bases stayed unmatched. This CDR3 region has 14 residues.

This chain joins TRBV13 and TRBJ2-5; 13 bases line up with TRBD2. CDR1 and CDR2 from the germline V gene are PRHDT and FYEKMQ (reference sequence). This CDR3 comprises 16 residues. The junction had 8 bases not matched to a gene; V was cut back by 5 bases and J by 5 bases. CDR3 residues: CASSIGLAGVRETQYF. The CDR3 DNA follows: TGTGCCAGCAGCATCGGACTAGCGGGAGTCAGGGAGACCCAGTACTTC.

The chain joins TRBV30 to TRBJ2-7, with 7 bases that match TRBD2. V was pared by 2 bases and J by 7 bases, with 11 bases of the junction left unmatched. Germline V gene data show CDR1 as GTSNPN and CDR2 as SVGIG (reference sequence). This CDR3 has 14 amino acids. The CDR3 DNA reads TGTGCCTGGAGTAAGCGGGACCGGGTTGGGGAGCAGTACTTC. It yields the protein CAWSKRDRVGEQYF. Filled out from reference TRBV30 and TRBJ2-7, the complete variable domain reads SQTIHQWPATLVQPVGSPLSLECTVEGTSNPNLYWYRQAAGRGLQLLFYSVGIGQISSEVPQNLSASRPQDRQFILSSKKLLLSDSGFYLCAWSKRDRVGEQYFGPGTRLTVT.

This clonotype came up a few times. V and J are TRBV20-1 and TRBJ1-6; D gene uncertain. V lost 6 bases and J 12 bases, leaving 21 bases between the germline ends. The CDR3 runs to 14 residues. The germline gives CDR1 DFQATT, CDR2 SNEGSKA (reference sequence). This CDR3 is CSAGTKSSGLPLHF. CDR3 DNA sequence: TGCAGTGCGGGAACTAAAAGCTCGGGGTTACCCCTCCACTTT.

This clonotype was recorded only once. The chain has TRBV4-1 and TRBJ1-5; no clear D. Per the germline V gene, CDR1 is MGHRA and CDR2 is YSYEKL. Trimming removed 2 bases at V and 4 bases at J, with 12 bases between. The CDR3 sequence is 15 residues long. The CDR3 nucleotides are TGCGCCAGCAGCCAACAAGGACTCTATAATCAGCCCCAGCATTTT. Its protein product is CASSQQGLYNQPQHF.

The chain uses TRBV10-3 and TRBJ2-3, with 16 positions matching TRBD2. After removal of 6 bases from V and 2 bases from J, the junction contained 8 bases not matched to a gene. The CDR3 extends over 18 amino acids. Germline CDR1 ENHRY, CDR2 SYGVKD. Written as DNA, the CDR3 is TGTGCCATCAGGCCGGGACTAGCGGGAGGGTCTTACACAGATACGCAGTATTTT. Its translation: CAIRPGLAGGSYTDTQYF.

This clonotype was picked up a small number of times. The J gene is TRBJ2-4, the V gene TRBV7-8; maybe TRBD2 (5 bases). Per the germline V gene, CDR1 is SGHVS and CDR2 is FQNEAQ. Between the trimmed V and J ends, which lost 5 bases and 8 bases, there was a span of 19 bases. This CDR3 has 15 amino acids. The CDR3 reads CASSESLVALDIQYF. The CDR3 DNA follows: TGTGCCAGCAGCGAATCACTAGTAGCCCTGGACATTCAGTACTTC. Complete variable domain (other parts from reference TRBV7-8 and TRBJ2-4): GAGVSQSPRYKVAKRGQDVALRCDPISGHVSLFWYQQALGQGPEFLTYFQNEAQLDKSGLPSDRFFAERPEGSVSTLKIQRTQQEDSAVYLCASSESLVALDIQYFGAGTRLSVL.

J is TRBJ2-1 and V is TRBV24-1; a weak D match, TRBD2 (6 bases). Germline V gives CDR1 KGHDR, CDR2 SFDVKD. The CDR3 has 13 amino acids. Trimming pared 8 bases from V and 10 bases from J, leaving 17 bases between. CDR3: CATKDERVREQFF. CDR3 nucleotide sequence: TGTGCCACCAAGGATGAGCGGGTGAGAGAGCAGTTCTTC.

The gene calls are TRBV20-1 and TRBJ1-2, with D possibly being TRBD1 (5 bases). There are 14 residues in the CDR3. V shed 0 bases and J shed 8 bases, with 16 bases lying between them. Germline V CDR1 and CDR2: DFQATT, SNEGSKA (reference sequence). DNA of the CDR3: TGCAGTGCTAGAGATGGGGCAGGGTGGGACGGCTACACCTTC. Translating it yields CSARDGAGWDGYTF.

The gene calls are TRBV2 and TRBJ1-4; D perhaps matches TRBD1 (5 bases). The CDR3 sequence is 15 residues long. V dropped 8 bases and J dropped 1 base, with 14 bases sitting between them. Germline CDR1 is SNHLY and CDR2 is FYNNEI. The CDR3 DNA is TGTGCCAGCCAGGATACGGGGCGAACTAATGAAAAACTGTTTTTT. Its translation: CASQDTGRTNEKLFF.

The chain joins TRBV18 to TRBJ1-1; 7 bases line up with TRBD1. This CDR3 contains 15 residues. The germline V gene encodes CDR1 KGHSH and CDR2 LQKENI. The ends lost 3 bases at V and 3 bases at J; junction bases unmatched: 7. CDR3 in DNA: TGTGCCAGCTCACCGCGGACAGGACTTGACACTGAAGCTTTCTTT. This encodes CASSPRTGLDTEAFF.